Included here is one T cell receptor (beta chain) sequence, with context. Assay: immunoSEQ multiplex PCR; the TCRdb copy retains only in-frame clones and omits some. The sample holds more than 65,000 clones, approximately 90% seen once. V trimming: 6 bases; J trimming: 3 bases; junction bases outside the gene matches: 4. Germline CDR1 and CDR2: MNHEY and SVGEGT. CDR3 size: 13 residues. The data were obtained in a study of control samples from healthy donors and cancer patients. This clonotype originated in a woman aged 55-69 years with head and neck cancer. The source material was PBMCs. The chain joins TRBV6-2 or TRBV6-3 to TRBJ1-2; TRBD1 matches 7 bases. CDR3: CASSETGHYGYTF. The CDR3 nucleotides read TGTGCCAGCAGCGAGACAGGGCACTATGGCTACACCTTC.